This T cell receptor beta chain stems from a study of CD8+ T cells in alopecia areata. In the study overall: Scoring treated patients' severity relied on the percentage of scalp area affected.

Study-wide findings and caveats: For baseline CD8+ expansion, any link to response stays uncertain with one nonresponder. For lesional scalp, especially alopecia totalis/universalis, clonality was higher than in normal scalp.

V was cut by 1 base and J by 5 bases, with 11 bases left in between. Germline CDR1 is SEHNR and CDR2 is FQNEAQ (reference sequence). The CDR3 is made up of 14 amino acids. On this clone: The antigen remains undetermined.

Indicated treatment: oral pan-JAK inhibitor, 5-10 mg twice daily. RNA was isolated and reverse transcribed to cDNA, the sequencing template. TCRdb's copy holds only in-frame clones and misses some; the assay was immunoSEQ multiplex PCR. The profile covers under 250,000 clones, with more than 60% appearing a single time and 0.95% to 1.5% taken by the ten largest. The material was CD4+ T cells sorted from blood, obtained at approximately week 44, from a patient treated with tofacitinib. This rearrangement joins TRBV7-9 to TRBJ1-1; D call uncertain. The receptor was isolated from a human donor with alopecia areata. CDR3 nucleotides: TGTGCCAGCAGCTTAGACGGGGATGTGACTGAAGCTTTCTTT. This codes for CASSLDGDVTEAFF.